This TCR beta chain was sequenced in a study of beta chain features in type 1 diabetes. Study as a whole: Similarity in age, gender and cell yields was seen between patients and healthy donors. All samples combined gave over 100 million sorted cells for examination. General study findings and limits: Patients with Type 1 diabetes showed moderately but significantly shorter TCRB CDR3s in all four CD4+ subsets.

Via CD45RO/CCR7/CD25/CD127/CD95/CD27, cells of the CD4+ naive, central memory, regulatory and stem cell-like memory subsets were sorted. CDR3 length: 11 residues. In germline, CDR1 is LNHDA, CDR2 SQIVND (reference sequence). Between the trimmed V and J ends, which lost 3 bases and 5 bases, there was a span of 4 bases. About this clone itself: The antigen is unknown. This sample includes further DNA sequences coding for the same CDR3.

The sequenced template was cDNA made from the entire isolated RNA. Sequencing was performed with immunoSEQ multiplex PCR; in TCRdb, only in-frame clones are kept and a portion is missing. The sample comprises hundreds of thousands of clones, over 9.5% of which are singletons, and 0.017% rests with the top ten. This clonotype was sampled from a man aged 18 to 30 in good health. Sequencing was performed on naive CD4+ T cells from blood. The chain couples TRBV19 to TRBJ2-5; D is unclear. The CDR3 region is CASSIEETQYF. The DNA for the CDR3 is TGTGCCAGTAGTATTGAGGAGACCCAGTACTTC.